The clone carrying this T cell receptor beta chain was recorded at least ten times. Germline V lookup: CDR1 DFQATT, CDR2 SNEGSKA (reference sequence). V lost 6 bases, J lost 3 bases, and 4 bases stayed unmatched. CDR3 length: 14 amino acids. RNA transcripts yielded amplified TCR beta CDR3 regions. Following a first-round RT-PCR that used HTBI primers, a second-round multiplex PCR was carried out. One entry per CDR3 protein results from TCRdb running MiXCR on the multiplex PCR reads. The data hold hundreds of thousands of distinct CDR3 sequences, with approximately 15% observed a single time. This sample was included in a study of Graves' ophthalmopathy and Graves' hyperthyroidism.

This receptor was taken from a young woman with stable Graves' hyperthyroidism. The specimen sequenced was peripheral blood. The J gene is TRBJ2-7, the V gene TRBV20-1; 14 bases are a match to TRBD2. For the CDR3, the DNA is TGCAGTGCCAGGACTAGCGGGGGGAACTACGAGCAGTACTTC. Encoded protein: CSARTSGGNYEQYF.